Given below is one TCR beta chain in context. This sample is part of a study of blood T cell repertoires in COVID-19. Across the study: PBMCs, B-cell-depleted T cells, or T cells provided the cDNA or gDNA that made up the material.

All enrollees were roughly 18 to 89 years old and from 20 to 30 US areas. Cohort allocation depended upon clinical history that participants reported. Assay used: immunoSEQ multiplex PCR; TCRdb lists only in-frame clones, some missing. There are around 240,000 clones in the sample; about 90% occur only once, and roughly 1.2% lies in the top ten. Germline V lookup: CDR1 MNHNY, CDR2 SVGAGI (reference sequence). This CDR3 has 18 amino acids. The V and J ends lost 5 bases and 1 base, in that order; junction bases with no gene match: 14. Sequenced material: PBMCs or T cells enriched from blood (not recorded which). The rearrangement uses TRBV6-6 and TRBJ2-5; 9 bases align to TRBD2. The TCR sequence derives from a human donor in a cohort exposed to, infected with or recovered from COVID-19 (not recorded which). The donor label of this sample is uncertain. The CDR3 region is CASSRKSSGGPTQETQYF. The DNA of the CDR3 is TGTGCCAGCAGTCGTAAGAGTAGCGGGGGACCGACCCAAGAGACCCAGTACTTC.